The present T cell receptor beta chain was sequenced within a study of blood T cell repertoires in COVID-19. TCRdb keeps only in-frame clones here, not all; method: immunoSEQ multiplex PCR. The sample holds about 46,000 clones, 88% seen once. V was trimmed by 10 bases and J by 3 bases, leaving 16 bases between them. This CDR3 comprises 13 residues. Germline V lookup: CDR1 SNHLY, CDR2 FYNNEI. This sequence joins TRBV2 and TRBJ2-7; D gene uncertain. The TCR was taken from a human donor with active COVID-19. The donor label of this sample is uncertain. What was sequenced was peripheral blood. CDR3 nucleotide sequence: TGTGCCATCTCAAGAGTAGAGAGCTACGAGCAGTACTTC. Translating it yields CAISRVESYEQYF.